This paragraph covers one T cell receptor (beta chain) sequence. As yet, its antigen is unknown. The protocol was immunoSEQ multiplex PCR, while the TCRdb copy is restricted to in-frame clones and leaves out a portion. The sample holds about 98,000 clones, around 90% seen once. This sample was taken from a study of PD-1 blockade in classical Hodgkin lymphoma. V dropped 4 bases and J dropped 2 bases, with 11 bases sitting between them. There are 14 residues in the CDR3. Germline V gene lookup returns CDR1 MNHNS and CDR2 SASEGT. Every single patient, without exception, relapsed after autologous stem cell transplantation, and brentuximab vedotin exposure varied. Relapsed/refractory classical Hodgkin lymphoma patients had complete, partial or progressive responses. General study findings and limits: Patients who initiated nivolumab within 1 year of ASCT were excluded. Diversity in CD4+ TCRs, unlike that measured in CD8+ TCRs, had risen significantly by C4D1. Healthy donors reportedly exceeded newly diagnosed patients in baseline TCR diversity.

This material consisted of peripheral blood mononuclear cells (PBMCs), taken at baseline. The chain is built from TRBV6-1 and TRBJ1-1; D perhaps matches TRBD1 (5 bases). The clonotype originates from a human donor with classical Hodgkin lymphoma. CDR3 in amino acids: CASSVQAQNTEAFF. CDR3 nucleotides: TGTGCCAGCAGTGTACAGGCGCAAAACACTGAAGCTTTCTTT.